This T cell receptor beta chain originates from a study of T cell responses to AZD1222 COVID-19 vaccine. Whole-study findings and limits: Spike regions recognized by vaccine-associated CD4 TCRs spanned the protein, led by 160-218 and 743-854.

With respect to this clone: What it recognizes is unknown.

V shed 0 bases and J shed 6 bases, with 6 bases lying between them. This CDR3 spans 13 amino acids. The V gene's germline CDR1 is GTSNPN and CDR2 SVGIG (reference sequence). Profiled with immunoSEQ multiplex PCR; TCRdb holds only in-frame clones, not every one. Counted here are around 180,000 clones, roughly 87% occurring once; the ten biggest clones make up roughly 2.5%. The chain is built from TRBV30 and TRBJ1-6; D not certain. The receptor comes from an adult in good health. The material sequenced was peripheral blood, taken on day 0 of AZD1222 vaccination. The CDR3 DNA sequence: TGTGCCTGGAGTGTATCGGGTAATTCACCCCTCCACTTT. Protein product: CAWSVSGNSPLHF.